This T cell receptor (beta chain) was found in a study of blood T cell repertoires in COVID-19. Overall study: Acute and convalescent COVID-19 samples came from the United States, Italy and Spain. From T cells, B-cell-depleted T cells, or PBMCs came the material, which was cDNA or gDNA.

Sequenced by immunoSEQ multiplex PCR; TCRdb stores in-frame clones only, minus some. This table has some 300,000 clones, approximately 86% appearing once. The CDR3 consists of 13 residues. Between the trimmed V and J ends, which lost 6 bases and 9 bases, there was a span of 15 bases. From germline, CDR1 is SNHLY and CDR2 FYNNEI. The receptor was isolated from a woman between 45 and 65 years old with active or convalescent COVID-19. V gene TRBV2 combines with J gene TRBJ2-1, with a weak D call TRBD1 (5 bases). The sample taken for sequencing was peripheral blood. The CDR3 sequence is CASRYQGQGEQFF. CDR3 bases: TGTGCCAGCAGATATCAGGGCCAAGGTGAGCAGTTCTTC.